This T cell receptor (beta chain) was captured in a study of technical replicates of blood from a handful of donors. TCRdb keeps only in-frame clones here, not all; method: immunoSEQ multiplex PCR. The profile covers 45,000 to 60,000 clones, with approximately 95% appearing a single time and about 0.39% taken by the ten largest. Per germline, CDR1 SNHLY and CDR2 FYNNEI. Trimming removed 3 bases from V and 0 bases from J, with 9 bases in between. CDR3 length equals 15 residues. The sample taken for sequencing was T cells isolated from PBMCs. The chain employs TRBV2 and TRBJ2-1, with TRBD2 as a possible D gene (6 bases). This TCR was sampled from a human donor in good health. CDR3 DNA sequence: TGTGCCAGCAGTGAGCGGGATCGCTCCTACAATGAGCAGTTCTTC. It yields the protein CASSERDRSYNEQFF.